Described below is a single TCR beta chain sequence and its context. What antigen it recognizes has not been identified. Base qualities are not recorded, but no much larger clone differs from it by a single base. Samples from volunteer blood donors who had recovered from COVID-19 were contributed by a second Seattle source. Whole blood was collected in K2EDTA tubes by collaborating institutions according to the institutions' own protocols. Collaborator samples were shipped for TCRbeta analysis as frozen whole blood, isolated PBMCs, or DNA extracted from either sample type. These data come from a study of blood T cell repertoires in COVID-19 (dated by TCRdb to the early 2020s). In terms of the full investigation: Collaborator samples came from the United States, Italy and Spain and covered acute and convalescent phases of COVID-19. The repertoires were released in a freely available public database meant as a resource for research on the immune response to SARS-CoV-2. The samples were drawn from two sources: the first 160 participants of the ongoing ImmuneRACE study, and 1,254 subjects contributed by 6 global collaborators. Subjects who had been exposed to COVID-19, were actively infected with it, or had recovered from it provided the deeply sampled blood TCRbeta repertoires that made up the dataset. Sample metadata almost always included a de-identified subject ID, COVID-19 status, age in years and sex. Where available, HLA class I and class II types were taken from metadata supplied by the sample provider and were not determined by assay-based typing. The prospective study material was composed of cDNA or gDNA derived from T cells, B-cell-depleted T cells, or PBMCs.

General study outcomes and caveats: How much clinical and demographic metadata was included differed by source and by participant, and the metadata was provided uncurated.

The immunoSEQ Assay, a bias-controlled multiplex PCR, was used to amplify TCRbeta CDR3 regions from genomic DNA. In the authors' own workflow: The number of nucleated cells in each sample was estimated by amplification of reference gene primers within the assay. To quantify the absolute abundance of each unique TCRbeta CDR3 rearrangement, sequence reads were collapsed and filtered. For each sample, productive Simpson clonality was calculated as the square root of Simpson's diversity index across productive rearrangements. The clones in this table, taken by TCRdb from immuneACCESS, are in-frame only. Not every clone is retained; where verified, under half of the shortfall comes from an unresolved V gene, and the cause of the rest is unknown. That table supplies the V and J calls and clone size; D and trimming were determined from the DNA. This sample is represented by about 130,000 clones; about 78% of them were singletons. Approximately 9.9% of the sample is in the top ten clones.

The sequence derives from a man in his fifties or sixties who had recovered from COVID-19. Input material: peripheral blood.

The nucleotide sequence reads TGTGCCAGCAGTGAAGGAGGGACAGGGGGCTTTGGCTACACCTTC. Its coded protein is CASSEGGTGGFGYTF. Recombination linked TRBV6-1 to TRBJ1-2; 12 nucleotides in the junction match TRBD1. The CDR3 goes from the cysteine to the phenylalanine over 15 residues. Left in the record is the CDR3 DNA by itself, 45 bases read in frame from the first base. The germline V gene gives CDR1 as MNHNS and CDR2 as SASEGT. V loses 1 base at its end and J loses 7 bases; junction bases beyond the gene matches: 4.